A selection of T cell receptor beta chains follows, all from one sample in a study of shared clonotypes between healthy human individuals. Sequenced by immunoSEQ multiplex PCR; TCRdb stores in-frame clones only, minus some. The table records about half a million clones, 70% to 85% of them present only once. The specimen sequenced was PBMCs. Receptor source: a woman between 35 and 50 years old in good health. Some clones in this sample may be carry-over from other donors' samples. Both conserved end residues are part of each CDR3. Fields, in order: D gene, J gene, clone size, V gene, CDR3 protein, CDR3 DNA. A D gene is named only where the DNA matches it firmly. Some rows mark clone size as missing; the rest say once, few, many or name a class of expanded clone.

>NA|TRBJ1-4|few|TRBV9
CASSSRSGRGGEKLFF
TGTGCCAGCAGCTCTCGATCCGGGAGGGGAGGTGAAAAACTGTTTTTT
>TRBD2|TRBJ2-2|NA|TRBV12-5
CASGLVLPGTSGSRDTGELFF
TGTGCTAGTGGTTTGGTACTCCCCGGGACTAGCGGGTCTAGGGACACCGGGGAGCTGTTTTTT
>NA|TRBJ1-3|NA|TRBV4-1
CASSQDKGLSGNTIYF
TGCGCCAGCAGCCAAGATAAGGGACTCTCTGGAAACACCATATATTTT
>TRBD1|TRBJ2-5|NA|TRBV29-1
CSVGGQGAETQYF
TGCAGCGTTGGGGGACAGGGGGCGGAGACCCAGTACTTC
>NA|TRBJ2-5|NA|TRBV2
CASSRGTRMGAETQYF
TGTGCCAGCAGTCGGGGGACACGGATGGGGGCAGAGACCCAGTACTTC
>TRBD2|TRBJ2-3|NA|TRBV6-1
CASSRTSVSTDTQYF
TGTGCCAGCAGTCGGACTAGCGTCAGCACAGATACGCAGTATTTT
>NA|TRBJ2-5|NA|TRBV5-1
CASSLEPQETQYF
TGCGCCAGCAGCTTGGAGCCCCAAGAGACCCAGTACTTC
>NA|TRBJ1-2|NA|TRBV6-5
CASRGLRNYGYTF
TGTGCCAGCCGGGGGCTGCGTAACTATGGCTACACCTTC
>TRBD2|TRBJ2-1|NA|TRBV6-1
CASSEVLAGDYNEQFF
TGTGCCAGCAGTGAAGTTCTAGCGGGAGACTACAATGAGCAGTTCTTC
>TRBD2|TRBJ2-3|NA|TRBV11-2
CASSLAGGLTDTQYF
TGTGCCAGCAGCTTAGCGGGAGGGCTCACAGATACGCAGTATTTT
>NA|TRBJ1-1|NA|TRBV14
CASSPGKSWGDTEAFF
TGTGCCAGCAGCCCCGGAAAGAGTTGGGGAGACACTGAAGCTTTCTTT
>NA|TRBJ1-4|NA|TRBV21-1
CASSKQGATNEKLFF
TGTGCCAGCAGCAAACAGGGGGCAACTAATGAAAAACTGTTTTTT
>TRBD1|TRBJ1-4|NA|TRBV27
CASSYSRTGGEKLFF
TGTGCCAGCAGTTATTCCCGGACAGGGGGGGAAAAACTGTTTTTT
>TRBD2|TRBJ2-5|NA|TRBV30
CAWRSPSGRGQETQYF
TGTGCCTGGAGGTCCCCTAGCGGGAGGGGCCAAGAGACCCAGTACTTC
>NA|TRBJ2-7|NA|TRBV28
CASRADLGSAEQYF
TGTGCCAGCAGAGCGGACCTTGGCAGTGCCGAGCAGTACTTC
>NA|TRBJ2-7|NA|TRBV29-1
CSVEVLTDSYEQYF
TGCAGCGTTGAGGTGTTGACTGACTCCTACGAGCAGTACTTC
>TRBD2|TRBJ2-7|NA|TRBV19
CASSMLSGGSSYEQYF
TGTGCCAGTAGTATGTTGTCGGGGGGAAGCTCCTACGAGCAGTACTTC
>NA|TRBJ2-3|NA|TRBV9
CASSPWAGVTTDTQYF
TGTGCCAGCAGCCCCTGGGCAGGGGTGACCACAGATACGCAGTATTTT
>TRBD2|TRBJ2-5|many|TRBV18
CASSSGSPEETQYF
TGTGCCAGCTCTAGCGGGAGCCCTGAAGAGACCCAGTACTTC
>TRBD2|TRBJ2-1|NA|TRBV9
CASSVSSGRNEQFF
TGTGCCAGCAGCGTCTCTAGCGGGAGAAATGAGCAGTTCTTC
>NA|TRBJ1-1|NA|TRBV5-4
CASSLPIPNTEAFF
TGTGCCAGCAGCTTGCCCATCCCGAACACTGAAGCTTTCTTT
>TRBD1|TRBJ1-2|NA|TRBV30
CAWSKQGGSGYTF
TGTGCCTGGAGTAAACAGGGGGGAAGTGGCTACACCTTC
>TRBD1|TRBJ1-4|NA|TRBV28
CASSGRQGLGEKLFF
TGTGCCAGCAGCGGCAGACAGGGTCTCGGGGAAAAACTGTTTTTT
>NA|TRBJ2-7|NA|TRBV30
CAWSSLGNEQYF
TGTGCCTGGAGTTCTCTCGGGAACGAGCAGTACTTC
>NA|TRBJ2-3|NA|TRBV4-1
CASSQEPGGGRTDTQYF
TGCGCCAGCAGCCAAGAACCAGGGGGGGGACGCACAGATACGCAGTATTTT
>TRBD2|TRBJ2-2|many|TRBV11-2
CASSHRTSGSRTGELFF
TGTGCCAGCAGCCACAGGACTAGCGGGAGTCGGACCGGGGAGCTGTTTTTT
>NA|TRBJ2-2|NA|TRBV28
CASRPPTGELFF
TGTGCCAGCAGACCCCCCACCGGGGAGCTGTTTTTT
>TRBD1|TRBJ1-1|NA|TRBV28
CASSFRDRDTEAFF
TGTGCCAGCAGTTTCCGGGACAGGGATACTGAAGCTTTCTTT
>TRBD1|TRBJ2-3|NA|TRBV19
CASSNRQGLTDTQYF
TGTGCCAGTAGTAACAGACAGGGTCTCACAGATACGCAGTATTTT
>NA|TRBJ2-1|NA|TRBV28
CASNPGQPYNEQFF
TGTGCCAGCAACCCGGGACAACCATACAATGAGCAGTTCTTC
>TRBD1|TRBJ1-2|NA|TRBV7-2
CASSSGQFYGYTF
TGTGCCAGCAGCTCGGGACAGTTCTATGGCTACACCTTC
>NA|TRBJ2-7|NA|TRBV29-1
CSVATTGNYEQYF
TGCAGCGTTGCAACTACGGGGAACTACGAGCAGTACTTC
>TRBD2|TRBJ2-7|NA|TRBV11-2
CASSALAGGAYEQYF
TGTGCCAGCAGCGCCCTAGCGGGAGGAGCCTACGAGCAGTACTTC
>TRBD1|TRBJ1-1|NA|TRBV30
CAWSSDRVSRAFF
TGTGCCTGGAGCTCAGACAGGGTATCCCGGGCTTTCTTT
>TRBD2|TRBJ2-7|once|TRBV28
CASSFPSGSLIYEQYF
TGTGCCAGCAGTTTCCCGAGCGGGAGTCTTATCTACGAGCAGTACTTC
>TRBD1|TRBJ1-1|NA|TRBV9
CASSSGQGTNTEAFF
TGTGCCAGCAGCAGCGGACAGGGGACGAACACTGAAGCTTTCTTT
>TRBD2|TRBJ2-1|once|TRBV7-9
CASNSLREGHEQFF
TGTGCCAGCAACTCTCTGCGGGAGGGGCATGAGCAGTTCTTC
>TRBD2|TRBJ2-7|few|TRBV27
CASSLSWDYNYEQYF
TGTGCCAGCAGTTTATCTTGGGACTACAACTACGAGCAGTACTTC
>NA|TRBJ2-5|NA|TRBV10-3
CAISEIGSEQYF
TGTGCCATCAGTGAAATAGGGTCAGAGCAGTACTTC
>TRBD1|TRBJ1-4|once|TRBV15
CATSRGQGQGVEKLFF
TGTGCCACCAGCAGAGGGCAGGGACAGGGTGTTGAAAAACTGTTTTTT
>NA|TRBJ2-2|NA|TRBV9
CASSPLGNTGELFF
TGTGCCAGCAGCCCTTTGGGGAACACCGGGGAGCTGTTTTTT
>TRBD1|TRBJ2-7|once|TRBV29-1
CSVRTGGINEQYF
TGCAGCGTCAGAACAGGGGGCATCAACGAGCAGTACTTC
>NA|TRBJ1-1|once|TRBV28
CASSGGGDTEAFF
TGTGCCAGCAGCGGAGGGGGGGACACTGAAGCTTTCTTT
>NA|TRBJ1-1|many|TRBV5-6
CASSFGLTEAFF
TGTGCCAGCAGCTTTGGTTTGACTGAAGCTTTCTTT
>TRBD2|TRBJ2-3|NA|TRBV6-5
CASKPGLATDTQYF
TGTGCCAGCAAACCGGGACTAGCAACAGATACGCAGTATTTT
>TRBD1|TRBJ2-2|NA|TRBV7-3
CASSRTGATNTGELFF
TGTGCCAGCAGCCGGACAGGGGCTACGAACACCGGGGAGCTGTTTTTT